The T cell receptor beta chain described here comes from a study of blood T cell repertoires in COVID-19 (dated by TCRdb to the early 2020s). About the full investigation: Samples covering the acute and convalescent phases of COVID-19 were provided by collaborators in the United States, Italy and Spain. The prospective study material was composed of cDNA or gDNA derived from T cells, B-cell-depleted T cells, or PBMCs. Samples came from the ongoing ImmuneRACE study (first 160 participants) plus 1,254 subjects from 6 global collaborators. The sample metadata nearly always contained a de-identified subject ID, COVID-19 status, age in years and sex. The dataset comprised deeply sampled blood TCRbeta repertoires from subjects exposed to, actively infected with, or recovered from COVID-19. HLA class I and class II types, where available, came from metadata supplied by the sample provider rather than from assay-based typing. The repertoires were released in a freely available public database meant as a resource for research on the immune response to SARS-CoV-2. Results and caveats for the whole study, not just this receptor: The quantity of clinical and demographic metadata differed by source and by participant and was supplied without curation.

In Seattle, one collaborating source enrolled patients while the infection was active and tracked those patients longitudinally over the course of disease. The collaborating institutions used their own protocols to collect whole blood in K2EDTA tubes. Collaborator samples were shipped for TCRbeta analysis as frozen whole blood, isolated PBMCs, or DNA extracted from either sample type. Comment on this clone: The antigen it recognizes is unknown. Base qualities are not at hand, and no much larger clone is one base apart.

After removal of 3 bases from V and 3 bases from J, the junction retains 8 bases not matched to a gene. Including the terminal cysteine and phenylalanine, the CDR3 comprises 16 residues. Only the CDR3 region is kept as DNA, spanning 48 bases read in frame from base 1. As encoded in the germline V gene, CDR1 is KGHSH while CDR2 is LQKENI. TCRbeta CDR3 regions were amplified from genomic DNA using the immunoSEQ Assay, a bias-controlled multiplex PCR. The published analysis was carried out like this. The number of nucleated cells in each sample was estimated by amplification of reference gene primers within the assay. Sequence reads were collapsed and filtered to measure the absolute abundance of every unique TCRbeta CDR3 rearrangement. For each sample, productive Simpson clonality was calculated as the square root of Simpson's diversity index across productive rearrangements. Drawn from immuneACCESS, this table holds only the in-frame rearrangements with V and J called that TCRdb kept. Clones are partly lost; checked studies trace under half to an unresolved V gene and leave the rest unexplained. Clone size and the V and J calls come from that table; the DNA yielded D and trimming. Recorded for this sample are approximately 200,000 clones; about 85% of them occurred a single time. Together, the top ten hold around 5.9% of the sample.

The TCR sequence derives from a woman between 40 and 55 years old with COVID-19, enrolled during active disease. The rearrangement combines TRBV18 with TRBJ2-7; 10 bases in the junction line up with TRBD2. Sequences were obtained from peripheral blood. The CDR3 is CASSPASGGLYYEQYF. Read as DNA, the sequence is TGTGCCAGCTCACCGGCTAGCGGGGGCCTATACTACGAGCAGTACTTC.